Sequencing of this TCR beta chain was carried out in a study of T-cell reconstitution after alpha-beta-depleted transplantation in children. This clonotype was seen at least ten times. A read error may produce the germline difference seen at one junction end. Germline CDR1 and CDR2: SGHRS and YFSETQ. The CDR3 consists of 14 residues. Library preparation (for TCRbeta) was performed with unique molecular identifiers. Each CDR3 protein gets one entry after TCRdb re-called the PCR reads with MiXCR. The sample records over 550,000 distinct CDR3 sequences, about 11% being singletons. The source material was PBMCs from the stem cell graft donor, sampled from the stem cell graft. The J gene is TRBJ2-3, the V gene TRBV5-1; either TRBD1 or TRBD2 may supply D (5 bases each). The receptor comes from a human donor who donated a stem cell graft to a child with acute myeloid leukemia. The CDR3 DNA is TGTGCCAGCAGCTTGGGACGTGGAACAGATACGCAGTATTTT. Translating it yields CASSLGRGTDTQYF.